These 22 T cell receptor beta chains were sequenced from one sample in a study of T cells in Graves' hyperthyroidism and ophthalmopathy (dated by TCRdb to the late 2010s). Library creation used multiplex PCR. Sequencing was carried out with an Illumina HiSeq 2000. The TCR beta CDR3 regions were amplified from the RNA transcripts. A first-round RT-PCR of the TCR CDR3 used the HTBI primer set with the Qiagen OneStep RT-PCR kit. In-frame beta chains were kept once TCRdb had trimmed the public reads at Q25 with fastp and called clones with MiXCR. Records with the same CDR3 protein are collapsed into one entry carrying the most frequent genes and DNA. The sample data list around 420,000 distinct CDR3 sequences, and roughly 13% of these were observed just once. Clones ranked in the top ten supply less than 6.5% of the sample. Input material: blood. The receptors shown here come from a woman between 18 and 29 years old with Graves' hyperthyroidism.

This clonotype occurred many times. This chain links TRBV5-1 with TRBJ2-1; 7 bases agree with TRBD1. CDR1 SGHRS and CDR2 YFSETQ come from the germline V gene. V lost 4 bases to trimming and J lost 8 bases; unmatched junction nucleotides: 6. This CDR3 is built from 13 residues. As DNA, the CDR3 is TGCGCCAGCAGCGGAACAGGGGTCCATGAGCAGTTCTTC. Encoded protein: CASSGTGVHEQFF.

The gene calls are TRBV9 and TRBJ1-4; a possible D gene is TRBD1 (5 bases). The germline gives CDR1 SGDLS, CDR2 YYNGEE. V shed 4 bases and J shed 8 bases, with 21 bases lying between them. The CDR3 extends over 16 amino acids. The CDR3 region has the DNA TGTGCCAGCAGCCCTGGTACAGGCTTACCTCTGGAAAAACTGTTTTTT. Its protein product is CASSPGTGLPLEKLFF.

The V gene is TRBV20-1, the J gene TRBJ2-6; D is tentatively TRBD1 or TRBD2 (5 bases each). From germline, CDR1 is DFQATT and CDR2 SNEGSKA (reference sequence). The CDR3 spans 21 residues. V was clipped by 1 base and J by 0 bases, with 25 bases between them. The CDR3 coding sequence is TGCAGTGCTAGAGGCCGACATTTAACCCGAGGGGAATACTCTGGGGCCAACGTCCTGACTTTC. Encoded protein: CSARGRHLTRGEYSGANVLTF.

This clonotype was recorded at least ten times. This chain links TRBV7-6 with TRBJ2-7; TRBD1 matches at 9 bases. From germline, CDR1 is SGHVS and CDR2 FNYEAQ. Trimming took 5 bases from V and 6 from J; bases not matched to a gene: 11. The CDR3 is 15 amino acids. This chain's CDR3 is CASSNSGTGWTEQYF. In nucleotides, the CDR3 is TGTGCCAGCAGCAATTCCGGGACAGGGTGGACCGAGCAGTACTTC.

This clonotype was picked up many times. CDR3 sequence (DNA): TGTGCCAGCAGCCAAAGTCCTGAGAGCTCCTACGAGCAGTACTTC. Its translation: CASSQSPESSYEQYF. The chain uses TRBV3-1 and TRBJ2-7; D unresolved. The CDR3 is made up of 15 amino acids. Trimming left V 2 bases short and J 0 bases short, with 11 bases between. Germline-derived CDR1 and CDR2 are LGHDT and YNNKEL (reference sequence).

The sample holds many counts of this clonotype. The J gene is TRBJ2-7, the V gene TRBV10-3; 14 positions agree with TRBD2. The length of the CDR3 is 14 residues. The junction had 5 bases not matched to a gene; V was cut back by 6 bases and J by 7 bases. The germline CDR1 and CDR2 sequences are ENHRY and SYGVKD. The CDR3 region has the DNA TGTGCCATCAGCGGGACTAGCGGGAGTGAGGAGCAGTACTTC. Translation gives CAISGTSGSEEQYF.

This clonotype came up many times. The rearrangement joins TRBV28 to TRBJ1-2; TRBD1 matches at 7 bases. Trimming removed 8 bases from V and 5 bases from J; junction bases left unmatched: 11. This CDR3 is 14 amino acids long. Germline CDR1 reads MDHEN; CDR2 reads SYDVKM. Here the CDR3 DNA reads TGTGCCAGCTTTTTACGCCAGGGGGGATATGGCTACACCTTC. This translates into CASFLRQGGYGYTF.

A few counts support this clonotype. DNA for the CDR3: TGTGCCAGCAGTTTAACTACAGCGGGGGCGAACACCGGGGAGCTGTTTTTT. It encodes CASSLTTAGANTGELFF. This rearrangement joins TRBV12-3 or TRBV12-4 to TRBJ2-2; 8 bases align to TRBD2. The V gene end was trimmed by 2 bases and the J gene end by 0 bases; junction bases not matched to a gene: 5. The CDR3 is 17 residues long.

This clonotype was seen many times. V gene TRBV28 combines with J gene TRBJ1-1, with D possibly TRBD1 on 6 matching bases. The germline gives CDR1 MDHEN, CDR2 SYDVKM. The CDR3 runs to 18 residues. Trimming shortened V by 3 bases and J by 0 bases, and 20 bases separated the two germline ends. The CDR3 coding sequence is TGTGCCAGCAGTTTGTCTCTGGGGGGCTCGGTTATGAACACTGAAGCTTTCTTT. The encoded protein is CASSLSLGGSVMNTEAFF.

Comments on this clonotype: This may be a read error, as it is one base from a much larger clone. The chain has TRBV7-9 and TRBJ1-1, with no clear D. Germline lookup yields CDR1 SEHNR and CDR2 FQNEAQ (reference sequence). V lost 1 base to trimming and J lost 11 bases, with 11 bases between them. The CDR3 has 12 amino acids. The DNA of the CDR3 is TGTGCCAGCAGCTTAGGGATCGGAACGGCTTTCTTT. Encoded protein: CASSLGIGTAFF.

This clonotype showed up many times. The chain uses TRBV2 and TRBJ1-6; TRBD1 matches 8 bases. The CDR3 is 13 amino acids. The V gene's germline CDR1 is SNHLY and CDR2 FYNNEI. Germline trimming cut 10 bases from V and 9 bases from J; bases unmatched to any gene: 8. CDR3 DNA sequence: TGTGCCACCCTGCAGGGGGCTGGTTCACCCCTCCACTTT. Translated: CATLQGAGSPLHF.

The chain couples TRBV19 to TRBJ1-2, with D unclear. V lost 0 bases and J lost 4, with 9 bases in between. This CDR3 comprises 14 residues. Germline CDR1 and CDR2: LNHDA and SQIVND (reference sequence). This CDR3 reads CASSIDGMGYGYTF. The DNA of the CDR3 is TGTGCCAGTAGTATAGATGGGATGGGCTATGGCTACACCTTC.

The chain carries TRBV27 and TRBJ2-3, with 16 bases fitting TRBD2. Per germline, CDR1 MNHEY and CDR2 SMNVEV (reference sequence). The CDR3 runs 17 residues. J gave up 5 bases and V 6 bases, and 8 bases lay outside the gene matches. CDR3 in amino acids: CASRSGTSGRALDTQYF. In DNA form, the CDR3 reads TGTGCCAGCAGGTCCGGGACTAGCGGGAGGGCCTTAGATACGCAGTATTTT.

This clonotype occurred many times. CDR3 coding DNA: TGTGCCAGCAGCTTATCTAGCGGGAGAGGAGATACGCAGTATTTT. It specifies CASSLSSGRGDTQYF. The rearrangement joins TRBV7-9 to TRBJ2-3; 10 nucleotides agree with TRBD2. CDR3 size: 15 residues. Germline CDR1 and CDR2: SEHNR and FQNEAQ (reference sequence). The ends lost 2 bases at V and 5 bases at J; junction bases unmatched: 4. Based on the CDR3 plus reference TRBV7-9 and TRBJ2-3, the full variable domain is DTGVSQNPRHKITKRGQNVTFRCDPISEHNRLYWYRQTLGQGPEFLTYFQNEAQLEKSRLLSDRFSAERPKGSFSTLEIQRTEQGDSAMYLCASSLSSGRGDTQYFGPGTRLTVL.

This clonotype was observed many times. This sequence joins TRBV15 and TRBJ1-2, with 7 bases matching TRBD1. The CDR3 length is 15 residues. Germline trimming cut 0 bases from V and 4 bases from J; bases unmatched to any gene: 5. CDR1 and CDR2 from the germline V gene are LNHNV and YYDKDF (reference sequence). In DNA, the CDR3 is TGTGCCACCAGCAGAGATGTTCCAGGGGGCTATGGCTACACCTTC. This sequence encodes CATSRDVPGGYGYTF.

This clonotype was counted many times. Written as DNA, the CDR3 is TGTGCCAGCAGCCTAACGGCTAGCGGGGGGTACAGAACAGATACGCAGTATTTT. It codes for CASSLTASGGYRTDTQYF. V usage is TRBV11-2 and J usage is TRBJ2-3, with 11 bases matching TRBD2. V gave up 5 bases and J gave up 3 bases; unmatched junction bases: 13. Germline V gene lookup returns CDR1 SGHAT and CDR2 FQNNGV. The CDR3 runs to 18 residues.

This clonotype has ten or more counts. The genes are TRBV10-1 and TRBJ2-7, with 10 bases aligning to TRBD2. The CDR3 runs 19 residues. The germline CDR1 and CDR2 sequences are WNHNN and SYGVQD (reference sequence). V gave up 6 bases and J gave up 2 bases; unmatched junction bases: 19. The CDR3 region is CASSPHSKTSGLSAYEQYF. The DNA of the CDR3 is TGCGCCAGCAGCCCGCATTCCAAGACTAGCGGGTTGTCGGCCTACGAGCAGTACTTC.

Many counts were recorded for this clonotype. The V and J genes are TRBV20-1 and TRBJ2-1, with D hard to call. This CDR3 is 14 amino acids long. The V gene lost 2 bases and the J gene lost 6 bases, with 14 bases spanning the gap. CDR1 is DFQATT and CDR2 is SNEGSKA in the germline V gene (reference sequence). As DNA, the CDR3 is TGCAGTGCTAGATCTCCTCGAGGCATCAATGAGCAGTTCTTC. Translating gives CSARSPRGINEQFF.

CDR3 coding DNA: TGTGCCAGCAGTGAATCTGGTGGAGAACGGGCCGGGGAGCTGTTTTTT. Translating it yields CASSESGGERAGELFF. This chain joins TRBV6-4 and TRBJ2-2; no definite D call. The V gene lost 3 bases and the J gene lost 6 bases, with 17 bases spanning the gap. The CDR3 covers 16 residues. The germline gives CDR1 MRHNA, CDR2 SNTAGT.

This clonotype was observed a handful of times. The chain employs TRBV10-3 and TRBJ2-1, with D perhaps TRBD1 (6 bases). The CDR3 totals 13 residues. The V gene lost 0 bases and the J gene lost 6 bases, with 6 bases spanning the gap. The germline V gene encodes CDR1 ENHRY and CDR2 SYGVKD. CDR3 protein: CAISESGGNEQFF. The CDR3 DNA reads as TGTGCCATCAGTGAGTCAGGGGGCAATGAGCAGTTCTTC.

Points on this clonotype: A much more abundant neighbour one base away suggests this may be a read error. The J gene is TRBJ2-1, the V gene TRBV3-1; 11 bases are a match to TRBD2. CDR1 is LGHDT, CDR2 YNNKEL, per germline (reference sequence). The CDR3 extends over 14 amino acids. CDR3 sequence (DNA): TGTGCCGGCAGCTCCGGGACTAGCGGCAATGAGCAGTTCTTC. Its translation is CAGSSGTSGNEQFF.

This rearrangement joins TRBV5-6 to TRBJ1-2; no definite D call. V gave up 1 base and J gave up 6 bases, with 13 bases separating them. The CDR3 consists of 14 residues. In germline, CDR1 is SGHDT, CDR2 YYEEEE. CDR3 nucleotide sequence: TGTGCCAGCAGCTTGTCGGCCGCTTCACATGGCTACACCTTC. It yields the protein CASSLSAASHGYTF.